This T cell receptor (beta chain) was obtained from a study of blood T cell repertoires in COVID-19. Study overall: PBMCs, B-cell-depleted T cells, or T cells were the source of the cDNA or gDNA that made up the material.

CDR1 MNHEY and CDR2 SVGAGI come from the germline V gene. Trimming removed 0 bases from V and 5 bases from J, with 11 bases in between. This CDR3 contains 15 residues. Sequenced by immunoSEQ multiplex PCR; TCRdb stores in-frame clones only, minus some. Here the sample spans approximately 180,000 clones, more than 75% being singletons. The rearrangement joins TRBV6-5 to TRBJ1-5, with a possible D match to TRBD1 (6 bases). The TCR comes from a human donor in a cohort sampled during active COVID-19. Sequences were obtained from peripheral blood. CDR3 sequence: CASSYSIKGDQPQHF. The CDR3 bases are TGTGCCAGCAGTTACTCGATTAAGGGGGATCAGCCCCAGCATTTT.